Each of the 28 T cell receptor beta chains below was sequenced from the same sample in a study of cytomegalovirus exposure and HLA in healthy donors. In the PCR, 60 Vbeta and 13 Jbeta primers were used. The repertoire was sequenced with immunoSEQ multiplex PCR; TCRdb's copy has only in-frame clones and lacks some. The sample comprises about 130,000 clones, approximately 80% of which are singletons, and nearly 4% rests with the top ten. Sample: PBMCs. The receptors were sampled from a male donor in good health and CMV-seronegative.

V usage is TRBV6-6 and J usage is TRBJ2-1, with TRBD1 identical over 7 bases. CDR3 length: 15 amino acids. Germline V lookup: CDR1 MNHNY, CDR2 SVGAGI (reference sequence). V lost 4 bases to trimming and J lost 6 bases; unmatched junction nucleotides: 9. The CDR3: CASSCRDSTPNEQFF. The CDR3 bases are TGTGCCAGCAGTTGCCGGGACAGCACTCCCAATGAGCAGTTCTTC.

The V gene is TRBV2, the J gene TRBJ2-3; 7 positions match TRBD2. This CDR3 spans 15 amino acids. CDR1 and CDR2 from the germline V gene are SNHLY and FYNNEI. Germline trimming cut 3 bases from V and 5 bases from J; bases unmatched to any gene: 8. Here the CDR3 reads CASSEGRGELDTQYF. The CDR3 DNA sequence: TGTGCCAGCAGTGAGGGCCGGGGGGAGTTAGATACGCAGTATTTT.

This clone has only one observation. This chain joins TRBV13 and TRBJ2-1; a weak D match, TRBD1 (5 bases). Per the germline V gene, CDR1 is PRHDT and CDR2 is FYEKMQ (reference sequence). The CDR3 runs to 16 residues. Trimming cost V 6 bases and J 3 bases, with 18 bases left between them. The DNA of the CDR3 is TGTGCCAGCAGATCCAGTAGGCAGGGTTACTACAATGAGCAGTTCTTC. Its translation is CASRSSRQGYYNEQFF.

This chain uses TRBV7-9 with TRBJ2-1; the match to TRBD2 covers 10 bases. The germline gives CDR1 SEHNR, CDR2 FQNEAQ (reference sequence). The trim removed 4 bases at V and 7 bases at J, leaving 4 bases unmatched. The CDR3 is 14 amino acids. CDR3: CASSSSGGVNEQFF. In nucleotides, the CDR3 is TGTGCCAGCAGCTCCAGCGGGGGGGTAAATGAGCAGTTCTTC.

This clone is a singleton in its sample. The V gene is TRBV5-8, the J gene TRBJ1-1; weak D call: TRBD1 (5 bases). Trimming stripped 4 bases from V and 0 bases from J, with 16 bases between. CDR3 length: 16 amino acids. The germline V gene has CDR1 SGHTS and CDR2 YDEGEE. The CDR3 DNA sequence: TGTGCCAGCAGCCGCTACCCCTCGACAGTGAACACTGAAGCTTTCTTT. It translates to CASSRYPSTVNTEAFF. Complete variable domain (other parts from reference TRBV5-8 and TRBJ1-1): EAGVTQSPTHLIKTRGQQATLRCSPISGHTSVYWYQQALGLGLQFLLWYDEGEERNRGNFPPRFSGRQFPNYSSELNVNALELEDSALYLCASSRYPSTVNTEAFFGQGTRLTVV.

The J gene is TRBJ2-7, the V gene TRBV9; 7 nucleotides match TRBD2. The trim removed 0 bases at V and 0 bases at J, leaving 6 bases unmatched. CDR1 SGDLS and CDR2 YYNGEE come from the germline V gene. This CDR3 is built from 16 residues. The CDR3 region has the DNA TGTGCCAGCAGCGTAGGGGGGGGGACCCTCTCCTACGAGCAGTACTTC. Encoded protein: CASSVGGGTLSYEQYF.

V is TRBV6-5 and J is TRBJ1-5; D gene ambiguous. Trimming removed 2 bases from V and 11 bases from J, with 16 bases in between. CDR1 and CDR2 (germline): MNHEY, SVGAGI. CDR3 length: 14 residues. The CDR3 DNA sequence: TGTGCCAGCAGTTACACTAATACCCGCGGAGCCCAGCATTTT. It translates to CASSYTNTRGAQHF.

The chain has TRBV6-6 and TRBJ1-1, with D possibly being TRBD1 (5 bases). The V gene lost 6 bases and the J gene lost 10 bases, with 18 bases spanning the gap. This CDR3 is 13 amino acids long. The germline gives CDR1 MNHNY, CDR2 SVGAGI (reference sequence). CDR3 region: CASSLPGGKGAFF. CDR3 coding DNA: TGTGCCAGCAGCCTCCCGGGGGGAAAGGGAGCTTTCTTT.

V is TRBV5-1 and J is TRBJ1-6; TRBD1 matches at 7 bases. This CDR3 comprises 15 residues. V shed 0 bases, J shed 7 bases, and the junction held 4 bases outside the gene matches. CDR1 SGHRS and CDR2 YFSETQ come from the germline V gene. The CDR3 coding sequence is TGCGCCAGCAGCTTGGAGGGACAGATAAATTCACCCCTCCACTTT. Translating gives CASSLEGQINSPLHF.

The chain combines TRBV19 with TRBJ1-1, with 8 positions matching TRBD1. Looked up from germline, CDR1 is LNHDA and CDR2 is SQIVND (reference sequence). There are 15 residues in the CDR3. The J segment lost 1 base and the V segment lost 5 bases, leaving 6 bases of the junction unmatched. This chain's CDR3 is CASSPGQASNTEAFF. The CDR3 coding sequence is TGTGCCAGTAGTCCGGGACAGGCTTCGAACACTGAAGCTTTCTTT.

CDR3 region: CASSLDRVTRGSQYF. CDR3 coding DNA: TGTGCCAGCAGTTTGGACAGGGTAACCCGGGGGTCCCAGTACTTC. The V and J genes are TRBV28 and TRBJ2-5; 8 nucleotides line up with TRBD1. V lost 3 bases and J lost 9; bases outside the gene matches: 12. Germline assignment: CDR1 MDHEN and CDR2 SYDVKM. The CDR3 length is 15 residues.

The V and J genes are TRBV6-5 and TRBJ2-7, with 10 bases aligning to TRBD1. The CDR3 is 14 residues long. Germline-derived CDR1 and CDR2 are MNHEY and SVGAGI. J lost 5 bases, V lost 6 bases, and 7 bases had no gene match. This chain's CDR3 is CASRPWDRGHEQYF. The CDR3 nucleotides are TGTGCCAGCAGACCCTGGGACAGGGGCCACGAGCAGTACTTC.

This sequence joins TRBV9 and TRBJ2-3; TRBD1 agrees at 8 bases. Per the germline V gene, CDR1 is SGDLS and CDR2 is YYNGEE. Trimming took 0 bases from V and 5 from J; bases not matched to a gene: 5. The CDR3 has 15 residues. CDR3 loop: CASSVGQGTGDTQYF. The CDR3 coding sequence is TGTGCCAGCAGCGTAGGACAGGGGACGGGAGATACGCAGTATTTT.

The CDR3: CASSYSGRDSETQYF. For the CDR3, the DNA is TGTGCCAGCAGCTACAGCGGGAGGGATTCGGAGACCCAGTACTTC. The chain combines TRBV7-3 with TRBJ2-5, with TRBD2 matching 10 bases. This CDR3 region has 15 residues. Per the germline V gene, CDR1 is SGHTA and CDR2 is FQGTGA. The V gene end was trimmed by 4 bases and the J gene end by 5 bases; junction bases not matched to a gene: 7. The variable domain in full, completed from reference TRBV7-3 and TRBJ2-5, reads GAGVSQTPSNKVTEKGKYVELRCDPISGHTALYWYRQSLGQGPEFLIYFQGTGAADDSGLPNDRFFAVRPEGSVSTLKIQRTERGDSAVYLCASSYSGRDSETQYFGPGTRLLVL.

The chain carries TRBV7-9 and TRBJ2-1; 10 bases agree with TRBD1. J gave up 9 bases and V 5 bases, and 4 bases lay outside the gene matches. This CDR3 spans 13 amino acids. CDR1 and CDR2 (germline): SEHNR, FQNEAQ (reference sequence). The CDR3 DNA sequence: TGTGCCAGCAGCGTAGGACAGGGGGGTGAGCAGTTCTTC. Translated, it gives CASSVGQGGEQFF.

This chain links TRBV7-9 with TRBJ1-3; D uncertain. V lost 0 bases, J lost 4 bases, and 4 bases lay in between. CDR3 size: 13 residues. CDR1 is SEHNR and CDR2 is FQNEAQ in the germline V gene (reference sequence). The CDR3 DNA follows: TGTGCCAGCAGCTTAGCGCAGGGAAACACCATATATTTT. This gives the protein CASSLAQGNTIYF.

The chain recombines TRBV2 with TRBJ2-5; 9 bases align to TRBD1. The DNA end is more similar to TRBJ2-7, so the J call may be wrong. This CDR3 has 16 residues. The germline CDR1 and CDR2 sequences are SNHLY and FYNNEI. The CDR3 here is CASSTSLGTGRDEQYF. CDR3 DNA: TGTGCCAGCAGTACTTCCCTCGGGACAGGGCGGGACGAGCAGTACTTC.

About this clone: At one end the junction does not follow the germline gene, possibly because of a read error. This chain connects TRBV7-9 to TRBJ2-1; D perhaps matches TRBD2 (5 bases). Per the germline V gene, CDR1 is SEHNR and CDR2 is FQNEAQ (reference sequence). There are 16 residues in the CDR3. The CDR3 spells CSSSLRGSSSYNEQFF. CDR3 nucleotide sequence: TGTTCCAGCAGCTTACGCGGGTCTAGCTCCTACAATGAGCAGTTCTTC.

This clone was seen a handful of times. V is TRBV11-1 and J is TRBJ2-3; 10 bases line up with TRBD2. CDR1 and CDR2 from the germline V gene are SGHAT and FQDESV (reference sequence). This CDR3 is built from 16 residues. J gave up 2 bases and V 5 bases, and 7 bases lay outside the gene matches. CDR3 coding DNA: TGTGCCAGCAGCGTCGGACTAGCGGAGTTCACAGATACGCAGTATTTT. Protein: CASSVGLAEFTDTQYF. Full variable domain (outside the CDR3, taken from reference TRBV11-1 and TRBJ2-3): EAEVAQSPRYKITEKSQAVAFWCDPISGHATLYWYRQILGQGPELLVQFQDESVVDDSQLPKDRFSAERLKGVDSTLKIQPAELGDSAMYLCASSVGLAEFTDTQYFGPGTRLTVL.

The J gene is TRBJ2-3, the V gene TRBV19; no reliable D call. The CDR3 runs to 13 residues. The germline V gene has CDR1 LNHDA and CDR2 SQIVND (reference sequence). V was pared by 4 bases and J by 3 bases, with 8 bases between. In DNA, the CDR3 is TGTGCCAGTAGTACTGTTAGAACAGATACGCAGTATTTT. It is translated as CASSTVRTDTQYF.

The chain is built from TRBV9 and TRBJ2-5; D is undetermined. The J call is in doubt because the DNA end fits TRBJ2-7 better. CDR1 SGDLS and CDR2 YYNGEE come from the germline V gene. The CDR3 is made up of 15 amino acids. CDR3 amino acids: CASSVGRSSYYEQYF. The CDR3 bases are TGTGCCAGCAGCGTTGGCAGATCGTCCTACTACGAGCAGTACTTC.

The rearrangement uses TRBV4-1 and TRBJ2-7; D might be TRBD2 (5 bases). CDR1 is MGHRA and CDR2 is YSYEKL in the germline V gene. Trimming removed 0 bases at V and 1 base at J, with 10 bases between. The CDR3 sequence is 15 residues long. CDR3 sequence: CASSQEGRGSYEQYF. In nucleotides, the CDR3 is TGCGCCAGCAGCCAAGAAGGACGGGGATCCTACGAGCAGTACTTC.

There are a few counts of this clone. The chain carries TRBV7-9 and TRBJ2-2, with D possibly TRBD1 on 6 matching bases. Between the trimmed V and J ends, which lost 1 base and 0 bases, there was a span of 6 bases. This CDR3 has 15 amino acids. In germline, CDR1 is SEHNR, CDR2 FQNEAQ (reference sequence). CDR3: CASSLGTANTGELFF. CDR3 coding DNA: TGTGCCAGCAGCTTAGGGACAGCGAACACCGGGGAGCTGTTTTTT.

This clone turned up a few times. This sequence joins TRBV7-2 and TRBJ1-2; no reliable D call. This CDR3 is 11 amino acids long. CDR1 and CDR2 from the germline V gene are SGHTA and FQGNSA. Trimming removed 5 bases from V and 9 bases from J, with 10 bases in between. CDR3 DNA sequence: TGTGCCAGCAGCCTGAGGGATCGCTACACCTTC. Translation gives CASSLRDRYTF.

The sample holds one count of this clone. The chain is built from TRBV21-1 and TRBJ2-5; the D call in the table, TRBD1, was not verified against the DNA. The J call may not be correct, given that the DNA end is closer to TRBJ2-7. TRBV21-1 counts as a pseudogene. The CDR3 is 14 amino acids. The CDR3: CASSKEDRTYEQYF. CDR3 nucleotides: TGTGCCAGCAGCAAAGAGGACAGGACCTACGAGCAGTACTTC.

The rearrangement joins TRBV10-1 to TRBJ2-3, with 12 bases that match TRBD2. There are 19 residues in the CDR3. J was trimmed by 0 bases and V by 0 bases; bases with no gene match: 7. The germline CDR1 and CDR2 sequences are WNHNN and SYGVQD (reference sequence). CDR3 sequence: CASSESRTSGRFSTDTQYF. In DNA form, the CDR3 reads TGCGCCAGCAGTGAGTCTAGAACTAGCGGGAGGTTCAGCACAGATACGCAGTATTTT.

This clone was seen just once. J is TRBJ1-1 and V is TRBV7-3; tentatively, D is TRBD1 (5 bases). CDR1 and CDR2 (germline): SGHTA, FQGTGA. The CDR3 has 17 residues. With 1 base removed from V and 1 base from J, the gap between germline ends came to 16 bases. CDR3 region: CASSLRFGDQGNTEAFF. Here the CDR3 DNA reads TGTGCCAGCAGCTTAAGGTTCGGCGATCAGGGGAACACTGAAGCTTTCTTT. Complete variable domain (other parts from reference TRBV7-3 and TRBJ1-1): GAGVSQTPSNKVTEKGKYVELRCDPISGHTALYWYRQSLGQGPEFLIYFQGTGAADDSGLPNDRFFAVRPEGSVSTLKIQRTERGDSAVYLCASSLRFGDQGNTEAFFGQGTRLTVV.

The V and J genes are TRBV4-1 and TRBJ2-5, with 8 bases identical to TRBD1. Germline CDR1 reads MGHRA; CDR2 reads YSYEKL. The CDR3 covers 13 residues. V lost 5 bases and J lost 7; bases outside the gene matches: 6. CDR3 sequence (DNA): TGCGCCAGCAGCTTCCAGGGGGCTGGGACCCAGTACTTC. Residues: CASSFQGAGTQYF.